The following is a T cell receptor beta chain sequence with its context. As yet, its antigen is unknown. Per the germline V gene, CDR1 is MDHEN and CDR2 is SYDVKM. The CDR3 covers 11 residues. V lost 5 bases, J lost 8 bases, and 9 bases lay in between. The sample comes from a study of cytomegalovirus exposure and HLA in healthy donors. Study findings and constraints: Later work found most CMV-associated TCR beta chains apparently HLA-restricted. In vitro testing confirmed a few CMV-associated chains as specific for CMV antigens. DRB1 had the most TCR associations and HLA-C the fewest, a later analysis found, with rates varying by HLA locus.

The PCR was carried out with 60 Vbeta primers and 13 Jbeta primers. Source study methods: It was a later analysis that counted tens of millions of unique TCR beta chains, of which 9.5 million to 14 million were shared. TCRdb's table, derived via immunoSEQ multiplex PCR, lists solely in-frame clones and lacks some. From that table come the V and J calls and clone size; the DNA was used to work out D and trimming. The data show 85,000 to 100,000 clones, more than 80% seen once. The TCR was taken from a man aged 18 to 35 in good health and CMV-seronegative. Sequencing was done on a sample of PBMCs. This chain links TRBV28 with TRBJ1-1; the D is unclear. The CDR3 region has the DNA TGTGCCAGCAGTCTACTACGCGAAGCTTTCTTT. Its translation: CASSLLREAFF.